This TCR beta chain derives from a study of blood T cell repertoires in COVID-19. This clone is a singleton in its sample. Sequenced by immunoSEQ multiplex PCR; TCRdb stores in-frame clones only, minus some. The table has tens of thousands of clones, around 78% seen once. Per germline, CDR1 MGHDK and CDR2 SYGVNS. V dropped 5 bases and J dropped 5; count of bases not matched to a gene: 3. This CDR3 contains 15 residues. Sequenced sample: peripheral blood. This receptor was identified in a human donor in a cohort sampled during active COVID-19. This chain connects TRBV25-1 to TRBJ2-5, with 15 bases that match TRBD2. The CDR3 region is CASSIGLAGGETQYF. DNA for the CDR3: TGTGCCAGCAGTATAGGACTAGCGGGAGGGGAGACCCAGTACTTC.